This TCR beta chain was obtained from a study of PD-L1 blockade in urothelial cancer. Germline values: CDR1 SQVTM, CDR2 ANQGSEA. The CDR3 covers 15 residues. V was clipped by 4 bases and J by 4 bases; unmatched bases: 11. Generated by immunoSEQ multiplex PCR, the TCRdb table keeps only in-frame clones and is missing some. The table lists more than 85,000 clones, roughly nine tenths of them singletons. The table lists this clone with a few counts. The sequences come from PBMCs, collected around atezolizumab (anti-PD-L1) treatment. This receptor was obtained from a woman at least 80 years old with urothelial cancer. This chain uses TRBV29-1 with TRBJ1-1; 8 bases map to TRBD1. CDR3 region: CSVAIGGQGSTEAFF. CDR3 bases: TGCAGCGTTGCCATCGGAGGACAGGGAAGCACTGAAGCTTTCTTT.